A selection of T cell receptor beta chains follows, all from one sample in a study of T-cell reconstitution after alpha-beta-depleted transplantation in children. TCRdb re-called the PCR reads through MiXCR, storing one row per CDR3 protein. The repertoire holds roughly 500,000 distinct CDR3 sequences, around an eighth seen once, with less than 6.5% in the top ten. This material consisted of PBMCs from the stem cell graft donor, taken from the stem cell graft. These receptors were taken from a human donor who donated a stem cell graft to a child with combined immunodeficiency. Both conserved end residues are part of each CDR3. A D gene is named only where the DNA matches it firmly. Not every row has a clone size; where given, it reads once, few, many or a size class.

j_gene,d_gene,v_gene,abundance,CDR3nt,CDR3aa
TRBJ2-1,.,TRBV27,many,TGTGCCAGCAGTTTATCGCTGGGACACTCACAGTACAATGAGCAGTTCTTC,CASSLSLGHSQYNEQFF
TRBJ1-2,.,TRBV11-2,.,TGTGCCAGCAGCTTAGATAATGGGGCAGCAGGCTACACCTTC,CASSLDNGAAGYTF
TRBJ2-7,TRBD1,TRBV2,.,TGTGCCACCCGGGACAGGGGGTACGAGCAGTACTTC,CATRDRGYEQYF
TRBJ2-1,TRBD2,TRBV30,once,TGTGCCTGGAGTGTAGCGGGACGAGAGCAGTTCTTC,CAWSVAGREQFF
TRBJ2-3,TRBD1,TRBV6-5,few,TGTGCCAGCAGTTACGAGGGACAGGGTCGGGATACGCAGTATTTT,CASSYEGQGRDTQYF
TRBJ1-2,TRBD1,TRBV6-6,few,TGTGCCAGCAGGGACAGGGAAGGCTATGGCTACACCTTC,CASRDREGYGYTF
TRBJ2-1,TRBD2,TRBV30,few,TGTGCCTGGAGTAATGGCGGGAGTTACAATGAGCAGTTCTTC,CAWSNGGSYNEQFF
TRBJ2-3,.,TRBV7-2,few,TGTGCCAGCAGCTTAAGTCCTTATACGCAGTATTTT,CASSLSPYTQYF
TRBJ1-3,.,TRBV6-5,few,TGTGCCAGCAGTTACGGTCCAATTGGGACCACATCGTCGGACACCATATATTTT,CASSYGPIGTTSSDTIYF
TRBJ2-4,TRBD2,TRBV11-2,few,TGTGCCAGCAGCTTAACTAGCGGGGCGAACATTCAGTACTTC,CASSLTSGANIQYF
TRBJ2-1,TRBD1,TRBV20-1,.,TGCAGTGCCACGGACAGGGGGGATGAGCAGTTCTTC,CSATDRGDEQFF
TRBJ2-2,.,TRBV11-2,.,TGTGCCAGCAGTACCCACGGTAGCGGGAACACCGGGGAGCTGTTTTTT,CASSTHGSGNTGELFF
TRBJ2-2,.,TRBV9,many,TGTGCCAGCAGCGTCCCGGGGGCACCCGGGGAGCTGTTTTTT,CASSVPGAPGELFF
TRBJ2-1,TRBD2,TRBV7-1,.,TGTGCCAGCAGCTCGTGGGGGACTAGCGGGAGGGCCTACAATGAGCAGTTCTTC,CASSSWGTSGRAYNEQFF
TRBJ2-7,.,TRBV30,many,TGTGCCTGGAGTGTTACCAGAACAACGGTGCCCTACGAGCAGTACTTC,CAWSVTRTTVPYEQYF
TRBJ1-5,.,TRBV27,few,TGTGCCACCAAACGCCCTCAGGGAGGGGGGGGCCTTAGCAATCAGCCCCAGCATTTT,CATKRPQGGGGLSNQPQHF
TRBJ1-5,.,TRBV30,.,TGTGCCTGGAGTTTTTACAATCAGCCCCAGCATTTT,CAWSFYNQPQHF
TRBJ2-3,.,TRBV27,few,TGTGCCAGCAGTTTATCGGAAGTACGGACAGATACGCAGTATTTT,CASSLSEVRTDTQYF
TRBJ2-7,.,TRBV4-3,.,TGCGCCAGCAGCCAAGACGAGACAGTTGGGGGCTACGAGCAGTACTTC,CASSQDETVGGYEQYF
TRBJ2-7,TRBD1,TRBV2,.,TGTGCCAGTGAGACAGGGGGCCTCTCCTACGAGCAGTACTTC,CASETGGLSYEQYF
TRBJ2-2,.,TRBV6-5,many,TGTGCCAGCAGTTACTCCGACCGCAGCGGGGAGCTGTTTTTT,CASSYSDRSGELFF
TRBJ2-2,TRBD2,TRBV11-2,.,TGTGCCAGCAGCTCCCACAAAGTTAGCGGGGGACACGCGAACACCGGGGAGCTGTTTTTT,CASSSHKVSGGHANTGELFF
TRBJ1-6,.,TRBV12-3/TRBV12-4,few,TGTGCCAGCAGTCTTGCCGGGACCTATAATTCACCCCTCCACTTT,CASSLAGTYNSPLHF